The next 24 T cell receptor beta chains were all read from a single sample in a study of identifying expanded T cells in peripheral blood. TCRdb's copy holds only in-frame clones and misses some; the assay was immunoSEQ multiplex PCR. The sample lists 75,000 to 95,000 clones, 70% to 90% occurring once. The material sequenced was blood. All receptors come from a person between 18 and 75 years old in good health.

The chain combines TRBV11-3 with TRBJ2-7, with D unclear. In germline, CDR1 is SGHNT, CDR2 YENEEA. The CDR3 consists of 14 residues. V lost 0 bases, J lost 4 bases, and 10 bases lay in between. This CDR3 reads CASSLDMPIYEQYF. The CDR3 region has the DNA TGTGCCAGCAGCTTAGATATGCCTATTTACGAGCAGTACTTC.

The genes are TRBV11-2 and TRBJ1-2, with D perhaps matching TRBD1 (6 bases). This CDR3 has 17 amino acids. V lost 0 bases and J 8 bases, leaving 22 bases between the germline ends. The germline gives CDR1 SGHAT, CDR2 FQNNGV. The chain's CDR3 is CASSLEVIRGDVRGYTF. CDR3 DNA: TGTGCCAGCAGCTTAGAGGTGATCAGGGGAGACGTTCGGGGCTACACCTTC.

This chain links TRBV7-9 with TRBJ1-1, with D hard to call. The CDR3 is 14 amino acids. Trimming stripped 0 bases from V and 4 bases from J, with 9 bases between. Per the germline V gene, CDR1 is SEHNR and CDR2 is FQNEAQ (reference sequence). CDR3 sequence reads: CASSLALGSTEAFF. The CDR3 region has the DNA TGTGCCAGCAGCTTAGCGCTAGGTAGCACTGAAGCTTTCTTT.

As DNA, the CDR3 is TGTGCCAGCAGCTTCAGAGGACACACCCCTGAAGCTTTCTTT. Translating it yields CASSFRGHTPEAFF. The chain links TRBV5-6 to TRBJ1-1; TRBD1 is a possible D gene (5 bases). The germline CDR1 and CDR2 sequences are SGHDT and YYEEEE. V shed 2 bases and J shed 6 bases, with 14 bases lying between them. The CDR3 runs to 14 residues.

The rearrangement uses TRBV18 and TRBJ2-1; D possibly corresponds to TRBD1 (5 bases). The germline V and J ends were trimmed by 6 bases and 5 bases, with 11 bases remaining between them. The CDR3 is 13 residues long. CDR1 and CDR2 from the germline V gene are KGHSH and LQKENI. The CDR3 loop is CASSKDINNEQFF. The CDR3 nucleotides are TGTGCCAGCTCCAAGGACATTAACAATGAGCAGTTCTTC.

The chain uses TRBV5-1 and TRBJ2-2, with no clear D. In germline, CDR1 is SGHRS, CDR2 YFSETQ. The germline V and J ends were trimmed by 1 base and 8 bases, with 6 bases remaining between them. The CDR3 runs to 12 residues. CDR3 nucleotides: TGCGCCAGCAGCTTGAAGCCTGGGGAGCTGTTTTTT. Protein sequence: CASSLKPGELFF. Supplemented by reference TRBV5-1 and TRBJ2-2, the full variable domain reads KAGVTQTPRYLIKTRGQQVTLSCSPISGHRSVSWYQQTPGQGLQFLFEYFSETQRNKGNFPGRFSGRQFSNSRSEMNVSTLELGDSALYLCASSLKPGELFFGEGSRLTVL.

The V and J genes are TRBV13 and TRBJ1-3, with unresolved D. The germline gives CDR1 PRHDT, CDR2 FYEKMQ (reference sequence). CDR3 size: 15 residues. Trimming took 4 bases from V and 0 from J, leaving 10 bases between them. CDR3 in amino acids: CASSSLMDSGNTIYF. The CDR3 DNA sequence: TGTGCCAGCAGCTCTCTCATGGACTCTGGAAACACCATATATTTT.

This clone was counted a single time. This chain uses TRBV7-9 with TRBJ2-2; the match to TRBD1 covers 12 bases. The CDR3 covers 15 residues. CDR1 is SEHNR and CDR2 is FQNEAQ in the germline V gene (reference sequence). After removal of 7 bases from V and 7 bases from J, the junction contained 7 bases not matched to a gene. The CDR3 is CASNPGTGGHGELFF. DNA for the CDR3: TGTGCCAGCAACCCCGGGACAGGGGGCCACGGGGAGCTGTTTTTT.

CDR3 residues: CASTPPGNEKLFF. Written as DNA, the CDR3 is TGTGCCAGCACCCCACCCGGGAATGAAAAACTGTTTTTT. This rearrangement joins TRBV25-1 to TRBJ1-4; D gene ambiguous. CDR3 length equals 13 residues. Germline V gene sequence: CDR1 MGHDK, CDR2 SYGVNS. V dropped 7 bases and J dropped 5 bases, with 11 bases sitting between them. Looking up the rest from reference TRBV25-1 and TRBJ1-4 gives the full variable domain: EADIYQTPRYLVIGTGKKITLECSQTMGHDKMYWYQQDPGMELHLIHYSYGVNSTEKGDLSSESTVSRIRTEHFPLTLESARPSHTSQYLCASTPPGNEKLFFGSGTQLSVL.

This clone was detected only a few times. The chain links TRBV30 to TRBJ1-1; D might be TRBD1 (6 bases). CDR3 size: 14 residues. The germline V gene has CDR1 GTSNPN and CDR2 SVGIG (reference sequence). V was cut by 0 bases and J by 2 bases, with 10 bases left in between. CDR3 in DNA: TGTGCCTGGAGTGTACAGGGCCCAAACACTGAAGCTTTCTTT. Its translation is CAWSVQGPNTEAFF.

The chain is built from TRBV7-2 and TRBJ1-6, with TRBD1 matching over 10 bases. The trim removed 3 bases at V and 8 bases at J, leaving 7 bases unmatched. Per the germline V gene, CDR1 is SGHTA and CDR2 is FQGNSA. The CDR3 runs to 16 residues. The CDR3 reads CASSFAGTGVDSPLHF. In DNA, the CDR3 is TGTGCCAGCAGCTTTGCCGGGACAGGGGTAGATTCACCCCTCCACTTT.

This sequence joins TRBV28 and TRBJ2-3; possible D gene TRBD1, 6 bases. Germline assignment: CDR1 MDHEN and CDR2 SYDVKM. V was trimmed by 4 bases and J by 10 bases, leaving 12 bases between them. This CDR3 is 12 amino acids long. CDR3 DNA: TGTGCCAGCAGTTACAGGGTTAGGTCGCAGTATTTT. Amino acids: CASSYRVRSQYF.

This clone has just a few counts. CDR3 nucleotide sequence: TGTGCCAGCAGTGTTGCGGGCTATGGCTACACCTTC. Translating gives CASSVAGYGYTF. The chain couples TRBV6-1 to TRBJ1-2; D remains ambiguous. This CDR3 is built from 12 residues. Germline loops: CDR1 MNHNS, CDR2 SASEGT. V dropped 4 bases and J dropped 4 bases, with 7 bases sitting between them.

This clone was counted between two and nine times. The rearrangement uses TRBV10-3 and TRBJ1-1, with 10 bases matching TRBD1. From germline, CDR1 is ENHRY and CDR2 SYGVKD. The V segment lost 10 bases and the J segment 1 base; nucleotides outside the gene matches: 6. This CDR3 contains 14 residues. Here the CDR3 DNA reads TGTGCCACCGCTAGGGACAGGGGGAACACTGAAGCTTTCTTT. Translated: CATARDRGNTEAFF.

The rearrangement uses TRBV4-3 and TRBJ2-1; 11 nucleotides line up with TRBD2. The CDR3 consists of 14 residues. Germline-derived CDR1 and CDR2 are LGHNA and YSLEER. Losses at the gene ends were 4 bases for V and 8 bases for J; bases not matched to a gene: 4. The CDR3 is CASSPLAGGHEQFF. The DNA of the CDR3 is TGCGCCAGCAGCCCATTAGCGGGAGGGCATGAGCAGTTCTTC.

The chain is built from TRBV29-1 and TRBJ1-5; D is undetermined. The V gene lost 6 bases and the J gene lost 0 bases, with 15 bases spanning the gap. CDR1 and CDR2 (germline): SQVTM, ANQGSEA. The CDR3 has 15 amino acids. The CDR3 spells CSVRYGADSNQPQHF. The CDR3 nucleotides are TGCAGCGTGCGATACGGTGCGGATAGCAATCAGCCCCAGCATTTT. Filled out from reference TRBV29-1 and TRBJ1-5, the complete variable domain reads SAVISQKPSRDICQRGTSLTIQCQVDSQVTMMFWYRQQPGQSLTLIATANQGSEATYESGFVIDKFPISRPNLTFSTLTVSNMSPEDSSIYLCSVRYGADSNQPQHFGDGTRLSIL.

The V call is TRBV2, the J call TRBJ2-7, with TRBD2 matching over 8 bases. Per the germline V gene, CDR1 is SNHLY and CDR2 is FYNNEI. The CDR3 runs 16 residues. The ends lost 7 bases at V and 0 bases at J; junction bases unmatched: 11. In nucleotides, the CDR3 is TGTGCCAGCAACAGCGGGACTAGGATGGACTCCTACGAGCAGTACTTC. This translates into CASNSGTRMDSYEQYF.

CDR3 sequence: CASNHQGGTGETQYF. The CDR3 DNA follows: TGTGCCAGCAACCATCAGGGGGGCACCGGGGAGACCCAGTACTTC. This chain connects TRBV7-8 to TRBJ2-5; D is perhaps TRBD1 (7 bases). In germline, CDR1 is SGHVS, CDR2 FQNEAQ. V lost 7 bases and J lost 5, with 20 bases in between. The CDR3 extends over 15 amino acids.

This rearrangement joins TRBV6-1 to TRBJ1-2, with unresolved D. Deletions cut 7 bases from V and 2 bases from J, with 11 bases between. The germline V gene encodes CDR1 MNHNS and CDR2 SASEGT. This CDR3 region has 13 residues. The CDR3 spells CASKRDRNYGYTF. DNA of the CDR3: TGTGCCAGCAAAAGGGATCGGAACTATGGCTACACCTTC.

The CDR3, as DNA: TGCGCCAGCAGCCAAGCGGGTACGGTTGACTATGGCTACACCTTC. It codes for CASSQAGTVDYGYTF. The rearrangement joins TRBV4-1 to TRBJ1-2, with D unresolved. The V end was cut by 1 base, the J end by 3 bases, with 12 bases between. CDR3 size: 15 residues. Looked up from germline, CDR1 is MGHRA and CDR2 is YSYEKL.

The genes are TRBV18 and TRBJ1-3; D not certain. This CDR3 has 15 amino acids. The V and J ends lost 2 bases and 0 bases respectively, with 8 bases between them. Per the germline V gene, CDR1 is KGHSH and CDR2 is LQKENI. The CDR3 reads CASSPGPSSGNTIYF. The CDR3 bases are TGTGCCAGCTCACCAGGACCCAGCTCTGGAAACACCATATATTTT.

This clone occurred once. This CDR3 is CASSEARGNSPLHF. In DNA form, the CDR3 reads TGTGCCAGCAGTGAAGCGAGGGGTAATTCACCCCTCCACTTT. J is TRBJ1-6 and V is TRBV6-1; D may be TRBD1 (5 bases). The CDR3 is made up of 14 amino acids. Trimming removed 0 bases from V and 6 bases from J, with 6 bases in between. Germline V gene sequence: CDR1 MNHNS, CDR2 SASEGT.

The genes are TRBV5-1 and TRBJ2-7; tentative D call: TRBD1 (7 bases). With 4 bases removed from V and 6 bases from J, the gap between germline ends came to 17 bases. CDR1 is SGHRS, CDR2 YFSETQ, per germline. CDR3 length: 14 residues. Written as DNA, the CDR3 is TGCGCCAGCAGCATAAGACAGGGAGGTCGCGAGCAGTACTTC. As protein: CASSIRQGGREQYF.

This chain links TRBV5-8 with TRBJ1-1; D is unclear. Trimming took 2 bases from V and 9 from J, leaving 11 bases between them. CDR1 is SGHTS and CDR2 is YDEGEE in the germline V gene. The CDR3 has 12 amino acids. DNA of the CDR3: TGTGCCAGCAGCTTTGGAGTAAGAAAAGCTTTCTTT. This sequence encodes CASSFGVRKAFF. The entire variable domain, with the rest obtained from reference TRBV5-8 and TRBJ1-1, is as follows: EAGVTQSPTHLIKTRGQQATLRCSPISGHTSVYWYQQALGLGLQFLLWYDEGEERNRGNFPPRFSGRQFPNYSSELNVNALELEDSALYLCASSFGVRKAFFGQGTRLTVV.